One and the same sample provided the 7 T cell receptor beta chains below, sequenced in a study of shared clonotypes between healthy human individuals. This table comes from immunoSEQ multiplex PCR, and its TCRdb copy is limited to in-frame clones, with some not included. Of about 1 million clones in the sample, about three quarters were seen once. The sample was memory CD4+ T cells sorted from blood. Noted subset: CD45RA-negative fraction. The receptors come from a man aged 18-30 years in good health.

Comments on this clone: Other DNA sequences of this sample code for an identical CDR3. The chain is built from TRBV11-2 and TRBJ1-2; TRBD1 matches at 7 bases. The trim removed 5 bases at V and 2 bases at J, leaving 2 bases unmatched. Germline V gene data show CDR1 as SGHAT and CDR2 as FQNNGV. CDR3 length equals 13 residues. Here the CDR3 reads CASSPDRNYGYTF. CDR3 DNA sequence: TGTGCCAGCAGCCCGGACAGGAACTATGGCTACACCTTC.

CDR3 in DNA: TGTGCCAGCAGCTTCCGCCAGGGGGTTACTGAAGCTTTCTTT. Encoded protein: CASSFRQGVTEAFF. This chain uses TRBV7-2 with TRBJ1-1; 7 nucleotides align to TRBD1. The germline V gene encodes CDR1 SGHTA and CDR2 FQGNSA. With V trimmed by 3 bases and J by 5 bases, 6 bases remained unmatched. The CDR3 is 14 amino acids. The full variable domain, rest sourced from reference TRBV7-2 and TRBJ1-1, is GAGVSQSPSNKVTEKGKDVELRCDPISGHTALYWYRQSLGQGLEFLIYFQGNSAPDKSGLPSDRFSAERTGGSVSTLTIQRTQQEDSAVYLCASSFRQGVTEAFFGQGTRLTVV.

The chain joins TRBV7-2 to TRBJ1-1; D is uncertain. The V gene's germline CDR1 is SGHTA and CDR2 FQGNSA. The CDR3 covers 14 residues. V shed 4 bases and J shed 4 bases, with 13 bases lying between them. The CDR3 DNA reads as TGTGCCAGCAGCTATGGGAGAATGGGCACTGAAGCTTTCTTT. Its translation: CASSYGRMGTEAFF.

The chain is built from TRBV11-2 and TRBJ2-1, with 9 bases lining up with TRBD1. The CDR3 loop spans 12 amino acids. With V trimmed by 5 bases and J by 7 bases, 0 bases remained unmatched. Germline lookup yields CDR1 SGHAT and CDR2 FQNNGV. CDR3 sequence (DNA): TGTGCCAGCAGCGGGACAGGGAATGAGCAGTTCTTC. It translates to CASSGTGNEQFF.

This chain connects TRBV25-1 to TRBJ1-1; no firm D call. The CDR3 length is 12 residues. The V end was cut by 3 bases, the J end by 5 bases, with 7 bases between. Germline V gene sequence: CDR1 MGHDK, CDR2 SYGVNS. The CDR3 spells CASSDVGTEAFF. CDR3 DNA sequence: TGTGCCAGCAGTGACGTGGGGACTGAAGCTTTCTTT. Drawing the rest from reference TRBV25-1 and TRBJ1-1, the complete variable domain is EADIYQTPRYLVIGTGKKITLECSQTMGHDKMYWYQQDPGMELHLIHYSYGVNSTEKGDLSSESTVSRIRTEHFPLTLESARPSHTSQYLCASSDVGTEAFFGQGTRLTVV.

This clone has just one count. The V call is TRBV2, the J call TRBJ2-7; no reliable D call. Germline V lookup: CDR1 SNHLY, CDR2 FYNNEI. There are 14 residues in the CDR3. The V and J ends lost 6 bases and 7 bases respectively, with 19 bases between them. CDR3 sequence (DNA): TGTGCCAGCAGCGTTGACCGAGATCTAGGGGAGCAGTACTTC. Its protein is CASSVDRDLGEQYF.

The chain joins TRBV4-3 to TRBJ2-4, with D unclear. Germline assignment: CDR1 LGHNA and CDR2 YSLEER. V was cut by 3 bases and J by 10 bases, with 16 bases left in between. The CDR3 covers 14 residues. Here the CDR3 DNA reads TGCGCCAGCAGCCATTCAGTGAGACAAGCGATTCAGTACTTC. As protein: CASSHSVRQAIQYF.